These 28 T cell receptor beta chains were sequenced from one sample in a study of shared clonotypes between healthy human individuals (TCRdb year 2020). For the CD8 naive samples, CD45RO-negative cells were positively selected for CCR7, yielding a CD45RA+CCR7+ population from which TemRA cells were excluded. Library prep was done by the immunoSEQ multiplex PCR assay. TCRdb mirrors the immuneACCESS table, restricted to in-frame sequences. Some clones are absent from its copies; in checked studies, under half trace to an unresolved V gene, and the reason for the others is unknown. Within this sample are some 2 million clones, with approximately 95% of them counted one time only. About 1.1% of the sample is taken by the ten largest. Sequenced: naive CD8+ T cells sorted from blood. This specimen's cell subset or site label, interpreted: CD45RA+CCR7+. These receptors all stem from a man between 18 and 29 years old in good health.

The rearrangement joins TRBV19 to TRBJ2-7; 8 positions match TRBD1. The junction had 10 bases not matched to a gene; V was cut back by 2 bases and J by 4 bases. The CDR3 is 16 amino acids. Germline CDR1 LNHDA, CDR2 SQIVND (reference sequence). The CDR3 DNA sequence: TGTGCCAGTAGTATATCTCTGGGACAGGCGGGATACGAGCAGTACTTC. Protein: CASSISLGQAGYEQYF.

This sequence joins TRBV6-5 and TRBJ2-2; TRBD2 might be the D (5 bases). The CDR3 is 15 residues long. Germline CDR1 is MNHEY and CDR2 is SVGAGI. Between the trimmed V and J ends, which lost 2 bases and 6 bases, there was a span of 13 bases. For the CDR3, the DNA is TGTGCCAGCAGTTACACGCTCGGAGGAGCCGGGGAGCTGTTTTTT. As protein: CASSYTLGGAGELFF.

The chain has TRBV7-8 and TRBJ1-2; 11 bases align to TRBD1. The CDR3 is 19 amino acids. The V segment lost 5 bases and the J segment 0 bases; nucleotides outside the gene matches: 14. CDR1 and CDR2 from the germline V gene are SGHVS and FQNEAQ. CDR3 loop: CASSPNLPGQGGSNYGYTF. The CDR3 region has the DNA TGTGCCAGCAGCCCAAACCTCCCGGGACAGGGGGGTTCTAACTATGGCTACACCTTC.

Concerning this clone itself: Other nucleotide sequences in the sample specify the same CDR3. As DNA, the CDR3 is TGTGCCAGCAGCGTCGGGACTAGCGGTGTCCAAGAGACCCAGTACTTC. Translated, it gives CASSVGTSGVQETQYF. The chain has TRBV9 and TRBJ2-5, with 11 bases lining up with TRBD2. From germline, CDR1 is SGDLS and CDR2 YYNGEE. The CDR3 has 16 amino acids. The V segment lost 2 bases and the J segment 1 base; nucleotides outside the gene matches: 4.

V and J are TRBV7-9 and TRBJ2-2; TRBD1 aligns across 8 bases. Unmatched junction bases numbered 9, after V lost 5 bases and J lost 4 bases. Germline V lookup: CDR1 SEHNR, CDR2 FQNEAQ (reference sequence). This CDR3 region has 16 residues. The CDR3 here is CASSESQGAGTGELFF. The CDR3 DNA reads TGTGCCAGCAGCGAAAGCCAGGGGGCCGGCACCGGGGAGCTGTTTTTT.

V and J are TRBV28 and TRBJ1-1, with a possible D match to TRBD1 (5 bases). The germline gives CDR1 MDHEN, CDR2 SYDVKM. V gave up 10 bases and J gave up 3 bases, with 15 bases separating them. CDR3 length: 13 residues. CDR3 region: CAIHTRGDTEAFF. The CDR3 nucleotides are TGTGCCATTCACACAAGAGGGGACACTGAAGCTTTCTTT.

The genes are TRBV4-1 and TRBJ1-6, with no clear D. Trimming cost V 0 bases and J 7 bases, with 10 bases left between them. Germline lookup yields CDR1 MGHRA and CDR2 YSYEKL. There are 15 residues in the CDR3. The DNA for the CDR3 is TGCGCCAGCAGCCAAGATCAATTCGGGAATTCACCCCTCCACTTT. This gives the protein CASSQDQFGNSPLHF.

The V gene is TRBV27, the J gene TRBJ2-1; 12 nucleotides match TRBD2. The V gene end was trimmed by 7 bases and the J gene end by 8 bases; junction bases not matched to a gene: 6. Per the germline V gene, CDR1 is MNHEY and CDR2 is SMNVEV (reference sequence). The CDR3 runs 14 residues. This chain's CDR3 is CASIGLAGRDEQFF. DNA for the CDR3: TGTGCCAGCATTGGACTAGCGGGAAGGGATGAGCAGTTCTTC.

The genes are TRBV29-1 and TRBJ2-3, with 9 bases that match TRBD2. Trimming at V came to 5 bases and at J to 3 bases, leaving 9 bases not matched to a gene. The CDR3 length is 15 residues. Per the germline V gene, CDR1 is SQVTM and CDR2 is ANQGSEA. The CDR3 region has the DNA TGCAGCGTTACCCCTAGCGGGGTCTTGACAGATACGCAGTATTTT. The encoded protein is CSVTPSGVLTDTQYF.

This clone has just a few counts. The chain is built from TRBV11-2 and TRBJ2-7, with 10 bases fitting TRBD2. The germline gives CDR1 SGHAT, CDR2 FQNNGV. The ends lost 1 base at V and 3 bases at J; junction bases unmatched: 3. The CDR3 runs to 15 residues. The CDR3 sequence: CASSLALAGVYEQYF. In nucleotides, the CDR3 is TGTGCCAGCAGCTTAGCCCTAGCGGGGGTCTACGAGCAGTACTTC.

J is TRBJ2-7 and V is TRBV5-5; D is undetermined. This CDR3 spans 15 amino acids. Germline CDR1 reads SGHKS; CDR2 reads YYEKEE (reference sequence). The V and J ends lost 0 bases and 2 bases respectively, with 12 bases between them. CDR3 in DNA: TGTGCCAGCAGCTTGGATGGGGTCAACCCCTACGAGCAGTACTTC. This codes for CASSLDGVNPYEQYF.

This chain uses TRBV13 with TRBJ2-1; 9 bases are a match to TRBD1. Looked up from germline, CDR1 is PRHDT and CDR2 is FYEKMQ (reference sequence). V lost 3 bases, J lost 8 bases, and 8 bases stayed unmatched. The CDR3 spans 15 residues. The CDR3 sequence is CASSFQGQGSDEQFF. In nucleotides, the CDR3 is TGTGCCAGCAGCTTTCAGGGACAGGGAAGCGATGAGCAGTTCTTC.

The CDR3 protein is CASTTPGEAEQYF. Here the CDR3 DNA reads TGTGCCAGCACCACACCCGGAGAGGCGGAGCAGTACTTC. V usage is TRBV5-4 and J usage is TRBJ2-7; D unclear. CDR3 length equals 13 residues. CDR1 SGHNT and CDR2 YYREEE come from the germline V gene (reference sequence). V was shortened by 6 bases and J by 7 bases, with 17 bases between the two germline ends.

V usage is TRBV6-1 and J usage is TRBJ1-5, with D possibly TRBD1 on 5 matching bases. This CDR3 spans 15 amino acids. CDR1 is MNHNS and CDR2 is SASEGT in the germline V gene. The V end was cut by 6 bases, the J end by 0 bases, with 12 bases between. CDR3 loop: CASRARVSSNQPQHF. Written as DNA, the CDR3 is TGTGCCAGCAGAGCCAGGGTCTCTAGCAATCAGCCCCAGCATTTT.

Details on this clone: At the DNA level, this CDR3 is encoded by other sequences in the same sample as well. The chain is built from TRBV4-1 and TRBJ1-3; unclear D gene. V lost 0 bases, J lost 4 bases, and 10 bases lay in between. The CDR3 sequence is 15 residues long. CDR1 and CDR2 from the germline V gene are MGHRA and YSYEKL. CDR3 DNA: TGCGCCAGCAGCCAAGATAGGAGTACAGGAAACACCATATATTTT. Amino acid sequence: CASSQDRSTGNTIYF.

The rearrangement uses TRBV6-1 and TRBJ1-2, with D unresolved. V was trimmed by 8 bases and J by 0 bases, leaving 10 bases between them. Germline V lookup: CDR1 MNHNS, CDR2 SASEGT. The CDR3 has 13 amino acids. CDR3 loop: CASLPGANYGYTF. The CDR3 DNA reads as TGTGCCAGCCTACCCGGTGCTAACTATGGCTACACCTTC.

The CDR3 region is CASSLGLGSSYNEQFF. CDR3 bases: TGTGCCAGCAGCTTAGGGCTAGGAAGCTCCTACAATGAGCAGTTCTTC. The rearrangement joins TRBV13 to TRBJ2-1, with D unresolved. CDR3 length: 16 residues. Between the trimmed V and J ends, which lost 0 bases and 0 bases, there was a span of 9 bases. Germline V lookup: CDR1 PRHDT, CDR2 FYEKMQ (reference sequence).

The chain carries TRBV4-1 and TRBJ2-7; TRBD1 matches at 8 bases. Germline CDR1 and CDR2: MGHRA and YSYEKL. V lost 1 base, J lost 6 bases, and 8 bases stayed unmatched. There are 15 residues in the CDR3. DNA of the CDR3: TGCGCCAGCAGCCAAGGTCCGGGACAGGCGGGCGAGCAGTACTTC. This translates into CASSQGPGQAGEQYF.

The chain joins TRBV6-1 to TRBJ2-4; weak D call: TRBD2 (6 bases). V dropped 2 bases and J dropped 7 bases, with 15 bases sitting between them. The CDR3 sequence is 15 residues long. Per the germline V gene, CDR1 is MNHNS and CDR2 is SASEGT. In DNA, the CDR3 is TGTGCCAGCAGTGAAATCGGGTCAGGGAGGAACATTCAGTACTTC. It encodes CASSEIGSGRNIQYF.

The V call is TRBV5-6, the J call TRBJ2-6; D is possibly TRBD2 (6 bases). The CDR3 consists of 15 residues. Germline CDR1 and CDR2: SGHDT and YYEEEE. V lost 6 bases and J lost 1, with 11 bases in between. The chain's CDR3 is CASTLGGSGANVLTF. DNA of the CDR3: TGTGCCAGCACCCTAGGAGGGTCTGGGGCCAACGTCCTGACTTTC.

V usage is TRBV4-3 and J usage is TRBJ2-4; 12 bases fit TRBD1. This CDR3 contains 19 residues. Unmatched junction bases numbered 9, after V lost 1 base and J lost 2 bases. CDR1 is LGHNA, CDR2 YSLEER, per germline. This chain's CDR3 is CASSQVMGTGGSTKNIQYF. CDR3 coding DNA: TGCGCCAGCAGCCAAGTTATGGGGACAGGGGGCAGTACCAAAAACATTCAGTACTTC.

The chain uses TRBV2 and TRBJ1-1; TRBD1 might be the D (5 bases). Trimming cost V 7 bases and J 0 bases, with 9 bases left between them. The CDR3 covers 13 residues. In germline, CDR1 is SNHLY, CDR2 FYNNEI. The CDR3, as DNA: TGTGCCAGCACTGACAGCATGAACACTGAAGCTTTCTTT. This codes for CASTDSMNTEAFF.

This clone was seen just once. The chain links TRBV5-8 to TRBJ1-1, with 9 bases that match TRBD1. With V trimmed by 5 bases and J by 4 bases, 9 bases remained unmatched. The CDR3 contains 15 residues. Germline V gene data show CDR1 as SGHTS and CDR2 as YDEGEE. In DNA, the CDR3 is TGTGCCAGCAGTTCCGGGACAGGGATCGGCACTGAAGCTTTCTTT. Translation gives CASSSGTGIGTEAFF.

The chain has TRBV9 and TRBJ1-1, with TRBD1 matching 10 bases. Germline CDR1 is SGDLS and CDR2 is YYNGEE. The length of the CDR3 is 14 residues. Trimming took 4 bases from V and 5 from J; bases not matched to a gene: 5. The CDR3 region has the DNA TGTGCCAGCAGCAAGGGACAGGGGATTACTGAAGCTTTCTTT. Amino acids: CASSKGQGITEAFF.

The chain links TRBV28 to TRBJ1-4; D call uncertain. This CDR3 is built from 12 residues. V lost 9 bases and J lost 4, with 9 bases in between. Germline V lookup: CDR1 MDHEN, CDR2 SYDVKM. In DNA, the CDR3 is TGTGCCAGTTCCGGGAGTAATGAAAAACTGTTTTTT. Encoded protein: CASSGSNEKLFF.

The chain recombines TRBV7-9 with TRBJ2-3, with 9 positions matching TRBD2. Per the germline V gene, CDR1 is SEHNR and CDR2 is FQNEAQ (reference sequence). The CDR3 has 15 residues. V lost 5 bases, J lost 2 bases, and 5 bases stayed unmatched. The chain's CDR3 is CASSATSGNTDTQYF. Here the CDR3 DNA reads TGTGCCAGCAGCGCGACTAGCGGCAACACAGATACGCAGTATTTT. The whole variable domain, remainder taken from reference TRBV7-9 and TRBJ2-3, is DTGVSQNPRHKITKRGQNVTFRCDPISEHNRLYWYRQTLGQGPEFLTYFQNEAQLEKSRLLSDRFSAERPKGSFSTLEIQRTEQGDSAMYLCASSATSGNTDTQYFGPGTRLTVL.

The V and J genes are TRBV5-6 and TRBJ2-7, with D maybe TRBD1 (5 bases). Trimming removed 5 bases from V and 7 bases from J, with 16 bases in between. The germline CDR1 and CDR2 sequences are SGHDT and YYEEEE. This CDR3 comprises 13 residues. CDR3 sequence: CASRKEGDREQYF. The CDR3 DNA is TGTGCCAGCAGAAAGGAAGGGGATAGGGAGCAGTACTTC. The whole variable domain, remainder taken from reference TRBV5-6 and TRBJ2-7, is DAGVTQSPTHLIKTRGQQVTLRCSPKSGHDTVSWYQQALGQGPQFIFQYYEEEERQRGNFPDRFSGHQFPNYSSELNVNALLLGDSALYLCASRKEGDREQYFGPGTRLTVT.

To note about this clone: Other DNA sequences within the sample encode an identical CDR3. J is TRBJ2-7 and V is TRBV7-9; a weak D match, TRBD1 (6 bases). Germline CDR1 is SEHNR and CDR2 is FQNEAQ (reference sequence). The CDR3 sequence is 14 residues long. Trimming cost V 2 bases and J 4 bases, with 12 bases left between them. The chain's CDR3 is CASSLSGQPYEQYF. The CDR3 region has the DNA TGTGCCAGCAGCTTATCTGGACAGCCTTACGAGCAGTACTTC.